This T cell receptor beta chain was identified during a study of T cell responses to AZD1222 COVID-19 vaccine. Study findings and constraints: The study reported that nearly half of spike-specific TCRs target unmutated variant regions.

The CDR3 contains 16 residues. Germline assignment: CDR1 MDHEN and CDR2 SYDVKM. The V gene end was trimmed by 6 bases and the J gene end by 2 bases; junction bases not matched to a gene: 12. As regards this clone: Its antigen is undetermined.

Produced via immunoSEQ multiplex PCR; TCRdb's table is partial and in-frame only. The repertoire includes 120,000 to 150,000 clones, around nine tenths of them detected once, and about a tenth sits in the top ten. This chain links TRBV28 with TRBJ1-1; 7 bases fit TRBD1. The sample in question was peripheral blood, obtained 28 days after the second AZD1222 dose. This receptor was taken from an adult who received the AZD1222 COVID-19 vaccine. CDR3 coding DNA: TGTGCCAGCAGACCTAAGACAGGGAGTCCCAACACTGAAGCTTTCTTT. Translated: CASRPKTGSPNTEAFF.